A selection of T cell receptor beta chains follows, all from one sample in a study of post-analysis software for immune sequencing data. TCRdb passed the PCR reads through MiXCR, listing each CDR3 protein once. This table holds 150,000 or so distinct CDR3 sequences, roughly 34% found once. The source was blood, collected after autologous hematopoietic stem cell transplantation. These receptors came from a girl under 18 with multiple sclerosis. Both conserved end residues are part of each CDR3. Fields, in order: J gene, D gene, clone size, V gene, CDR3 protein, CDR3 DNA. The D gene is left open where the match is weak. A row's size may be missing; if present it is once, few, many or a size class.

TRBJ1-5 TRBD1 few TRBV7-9 CASSTSLTGTSNQPQHF TGTGCCAGCAGCACCAGCCTGACAGGGACTAGCAATCAGCCCCAGCATTTT
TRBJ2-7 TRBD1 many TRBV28 CASSPGGPYEQYF TGTGCCAGCTCACCAGGGGGACCCTACGAGCAGTACTTC
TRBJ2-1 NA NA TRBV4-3 CASSWRLDNEQFF TGCGCCAGCAGCTGGCGCCTTGACAATGAGCAGTTCTTC
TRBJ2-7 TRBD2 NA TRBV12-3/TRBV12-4 CASSLYGTSGRYEQYF TGTGCCAGCAGTTTATACGGGACTAGCGGGCGCTACGAGCAGTACTTC
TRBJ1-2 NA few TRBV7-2 CASSLDSNYGYTF TGTGCCAGCAGCCTGGACAGTAACTATGGCTACACCTTC
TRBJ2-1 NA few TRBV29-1 CSVPGPLGSVTNEQFF TGCAGCGTCCCTGGCCCACTAGGATCAGTGACCAATGAGCAGTTCTTC
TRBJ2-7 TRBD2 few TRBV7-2 CASSHTGTSGSHGVDEQYF TGTGCCAGCAGCCACACCGGGACTAGCGGGAGTCACGGTGTGGACGAGCAGTACTTC
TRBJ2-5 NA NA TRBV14 CASSLGPTGKYF TGTGCCAGCAGCCTGGGTCCCACGGGCAAGTACTTC
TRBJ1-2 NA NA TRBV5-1 CVSSLELGGYTF TGCGTCAGCAGCTTGGAGTTGGGTGGCTACACCTTC
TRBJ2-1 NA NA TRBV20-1 CSARAGVRYNEQFF TGCAGTGCTAGAGCGGGAGTAAGATACAATGAGCAGTTCTTC
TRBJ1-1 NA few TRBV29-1 CSVAGKGNTEAFF TGCAGCGTTGCAGGGAAGGGGAACACTGAAGCTTTCTTT
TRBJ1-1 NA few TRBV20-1 CSARDGVWNTEAFF TGCAGTGCTAGAGATGGGGTTTGGAACACTGAAGCTTTCTTT
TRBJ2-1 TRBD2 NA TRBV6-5 CASSERGPYNEQFF TGTGCCAGCAGTGAGCGGGGGCCTTACAATGAGCAGTTCTTC
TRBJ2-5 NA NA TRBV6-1 CASRGPGHETQYF TGTGCCAGCAGGGGTCCAGGGCACGAGACCCAGTACTTC
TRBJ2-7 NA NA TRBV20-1 CSASGASYERYF TGCAGTGCTAGCGGAGCATCCTACGAGCGGTACTTC
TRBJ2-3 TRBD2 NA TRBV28 CASSLGRSGRDADTQYF TGTGCCAGCAGTTTGGGACGCAGCGGGAGGGATGCAGATACGCAGTATTTT
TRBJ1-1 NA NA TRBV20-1 CSALAEYGAFF TGCAGTGCTCTGGCGGAGTATGGAGCTTTCTTT
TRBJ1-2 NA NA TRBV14 CASSQEIGGSGYTF TGTGCCAGCAGCCAAGAGATCGGGGGCTCTGGCTACACCTTC
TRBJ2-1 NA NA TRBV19 CASSIWGEPTNEQFF TGTGCCAGTAGTATATGGGGCGAGCCGACCAATGAGCAGTTCTTC
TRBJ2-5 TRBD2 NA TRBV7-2 CASSLLAGGVGETQYF TGTGCCAGCAGCTTACTAGCGGGAGGAGTAGGTGAGACCCAGTACTTC
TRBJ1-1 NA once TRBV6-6 CASSYQYQNTEAFF TGTGCCAGCAGTTACCAATACCAGAACACTGAAGCTTTCTTT
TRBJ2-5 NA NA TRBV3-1 CASSHSGSKETQYF TGTGCCAGCAGCCATTCCGGGTCGAAAGAGACCCAGTACTTC
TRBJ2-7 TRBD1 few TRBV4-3 CASSQDTEDRASWEQYF TGCGCCAGCAGCCAGGACACGGAGGACAGGGCTTCATGGGAGCAGTACTTC
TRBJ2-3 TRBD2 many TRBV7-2 CASSRRGSSGVTTQYF TGTGCCAGCAGCCGTCGAGGGTCTAGCGGCGTCACTACGCAGTATTTT
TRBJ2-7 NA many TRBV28 CASSFSTSYEQYF TGTGCCAGCAGTTTCTCTACTTCCTACGAGCAGTACTTC
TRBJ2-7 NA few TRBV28 CASIGTSPYEQYF TGTGCCAGCATCGGGACATCCCCCTACGAGCAGTACTTC
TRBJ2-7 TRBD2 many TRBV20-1 CSAKTRTSGRLYEQYF TGCAGTGCTAAAACAAGGACTAGCGGGAGGTTGTACGAGCAGTACTTC
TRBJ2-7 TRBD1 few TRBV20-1 CSAYRGRDYEQYF TGCAGTGCTTACAGGGGGCGGGACTACGAGCAGTACTTC
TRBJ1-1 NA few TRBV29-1 CSSRGGTEAFF TGCAGCTCCCGGGGGGGCACTGAAGCTTTCTTT
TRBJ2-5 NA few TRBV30 CAWSPGGNQETQYF TGTGCCTGGAGCCCGGGCGGGAACCAAGAGACCCAGTACTTC
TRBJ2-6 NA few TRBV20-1 CSARDMRSGANVLTF TGCAGTGCTAGAGATATGCGCTCTGGGGCCAACGTCCTGACTTTC
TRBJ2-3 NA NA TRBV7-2 CASSLGLSRTDTQYF TGTGCCAGCAGCTTAGGGCTTTCTCGCACAGATACGCAGTATTTT
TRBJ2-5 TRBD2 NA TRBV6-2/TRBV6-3 CASSSTSGEETQYF TGTGCCAGCAGTTCGACTAGCGGGGAAGAGACCCAGTACTTC
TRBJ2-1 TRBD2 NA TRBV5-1 CASSFLAGPNEQFF TGCGCCAGCAGCTTCTTAGCGGGACCCAACGAGCAGTTCTTC
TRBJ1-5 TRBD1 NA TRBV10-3 CAITDGGGGRYNEHF TGTGCCATCACCGACGGAGGGGGCGGGAGGTACAATGAGCATTTT
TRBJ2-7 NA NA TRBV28 CASSLLAKYEQYF TGTGCCAGCAGTTTACTAGCGAAGTACGAGCAGTACTTC
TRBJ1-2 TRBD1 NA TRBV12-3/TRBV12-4 CASRDRGYGYTF TGTGCCAGCAGGGACAGGGGGTATGGCTACACCTTC
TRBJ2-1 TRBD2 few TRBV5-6 CASTSRPSGGDEQFF TGTGCCAGCACCTCCAGGCCTAGCGGGGGCGATGAGCAGTTCTTC
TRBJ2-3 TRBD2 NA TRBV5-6 CASSLELTSDTDTQYF TGTGCCAGCAGCTTGGAACTAACTAGCGACACAGATACGCAGTATTTT
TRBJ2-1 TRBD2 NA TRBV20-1 CSARDVQRASGDLNEQFF TGCAGTGCTAGAGACGTTCAGAGGGCTAGCGGGGACCTCAATGAGCAGTTCTTC